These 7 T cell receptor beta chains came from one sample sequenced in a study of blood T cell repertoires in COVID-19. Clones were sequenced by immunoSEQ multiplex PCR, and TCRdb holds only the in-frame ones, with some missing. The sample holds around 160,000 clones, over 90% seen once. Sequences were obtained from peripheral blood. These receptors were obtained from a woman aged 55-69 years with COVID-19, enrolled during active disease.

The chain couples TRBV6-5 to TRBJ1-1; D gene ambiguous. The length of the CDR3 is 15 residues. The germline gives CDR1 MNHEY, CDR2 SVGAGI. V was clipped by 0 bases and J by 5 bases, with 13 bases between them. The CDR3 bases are TGTGCCAGCAGTTACTCGCGGGGTCGGGTGACTGAAGCTTTCTTT. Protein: CASSYSRGRVTEAFF.

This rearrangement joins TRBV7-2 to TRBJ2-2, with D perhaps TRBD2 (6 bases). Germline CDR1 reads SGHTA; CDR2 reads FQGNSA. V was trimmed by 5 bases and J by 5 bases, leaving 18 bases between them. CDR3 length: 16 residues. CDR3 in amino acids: CASSGPGGEVTGELFF. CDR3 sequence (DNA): TGTGCCAGCAGCGGCCCCGGGGGAGAGGTTACCGGGGAGCTGTTTTTT.

CDR3 sequence reads: CASSQEGGANNEQFF. DNA of the CDR3: TGCGCCAGCAGCCAAGAAGGGGGGGCCAACAATGAGCAGTTCTTC. The gene calls are TRBV4-3 and TRBJ2-1; perhaps TRBD2 as D (7 bases). With 0 bases removed from V and 5 bases from J, the gap between germline ends came to 11 bases. This CDR3 comprises 15 residues. CDR1 LGHNA and CDR2 YSLEER come from the germline V gene.

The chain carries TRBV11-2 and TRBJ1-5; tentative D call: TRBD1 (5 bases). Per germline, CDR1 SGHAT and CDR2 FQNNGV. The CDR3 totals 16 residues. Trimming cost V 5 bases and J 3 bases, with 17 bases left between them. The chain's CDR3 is CASSQAGLRDNQPQHF. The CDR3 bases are TGTGCCAGCAGCCAGGCGGGACTGCGGGACAATCAGCCCCAGCATTTT.

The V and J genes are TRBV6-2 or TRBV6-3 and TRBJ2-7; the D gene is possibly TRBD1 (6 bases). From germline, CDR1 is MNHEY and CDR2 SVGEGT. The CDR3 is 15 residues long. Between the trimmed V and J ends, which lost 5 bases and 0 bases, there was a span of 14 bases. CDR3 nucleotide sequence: TGTGCCAGCAGTCCCCTCGGGACATACTCCTACGAGCAGTACTTC. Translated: CASSPLGTYSYEQYF.

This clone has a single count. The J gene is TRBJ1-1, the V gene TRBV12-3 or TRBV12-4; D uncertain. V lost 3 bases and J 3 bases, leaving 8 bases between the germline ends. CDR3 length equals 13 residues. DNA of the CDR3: TGTGCCAGCAGTTTTACGGAGGACACTGAAGCTTTCTTT. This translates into CASSFTEDTEAFF.

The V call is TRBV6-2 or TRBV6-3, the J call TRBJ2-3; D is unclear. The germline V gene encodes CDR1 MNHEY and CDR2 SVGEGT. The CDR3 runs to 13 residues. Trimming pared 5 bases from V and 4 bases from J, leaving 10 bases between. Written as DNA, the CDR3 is TGTGCCAGCAGTGACACCTTCTCAGATACGCAGTATTTT. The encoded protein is CASSDTFSDTQYF.